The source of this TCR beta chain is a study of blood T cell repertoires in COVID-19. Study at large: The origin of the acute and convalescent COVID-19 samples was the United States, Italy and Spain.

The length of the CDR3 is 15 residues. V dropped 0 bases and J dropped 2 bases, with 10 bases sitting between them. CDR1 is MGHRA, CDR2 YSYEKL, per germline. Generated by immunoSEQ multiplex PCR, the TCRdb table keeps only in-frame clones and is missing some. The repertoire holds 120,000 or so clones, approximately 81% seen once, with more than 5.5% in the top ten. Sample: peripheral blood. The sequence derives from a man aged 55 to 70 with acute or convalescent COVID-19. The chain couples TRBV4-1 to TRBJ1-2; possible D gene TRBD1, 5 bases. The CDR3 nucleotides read TGCGCCAGCAGCCAAGAAGGACAAGGGAACTATGGCTACACCTTC. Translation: CASSQEGQGNYGYTF.